This T cell receptor (beta chain) emerged from a study of T cells in Graves' hyperthyroidism and ophthalmopathy. Notes on the study in general: Blood samples included most of the expanded thyroid clonotypes exceeding 0.001. A model built on 13 V-J features separated ophthalmopathy from stable hyperthyroidism.

Amplification targeted TCR beta CDR3 regions from RNA transcripts. The study used the HTBI primer set for a first-round RT-PCR of the TCR CDR3. Each CDR3 protein is one row after TCRdb ran MiXCR on the multiplex PCR reads. The table lists about 590,000 distinct CDR3 sequences, 14% of them singletons. The CDR3 sequence is 11 residues long. Germline loops: CDR1 SGDLS, CDR2 YYNGEE. V was shortened by 7 bases and J by 8 bases, with 10 bases between the two germline ends. The study included ophthalmopathy patients with Clinical Activity Score at least 3, NOSPECS grade at least 4 and duration under 3 months. Source material for PBMCs was roughly 10 ml fresh peripheral blood. This clonotype occurred a few times. Its matching antigen is unknown.

This clonotype was obtained from a woman between 18 and 30 years old with Graves' ophthalmopathy. Material: blood. The V call is TRBV9, the J call TRBJ2-1; weak D call: TRBD2 (5 bases). This chain's CDR3 is CASASRHEQFF. CDR3 DNA sequence: TGTGCCAGCGCTAGCCGGCATGAGCAGTTCTTC.